This TCR beta chain was sequenced in a study of blood T cells in healthy people across ages (dated by TCRdb to about 2015). The study in broad terms: In model experiments, template switching captured about one uniquely barcoded TCR beta cDNA molecule for every two T cells. To avoid experimental bias, donors of different ages were distributed randomly across sequencing lanes. The donors were divided into four age groups: young (average around 15 years), middle-aged (roughly 42), aged (roughly 60) and long-lived (about 80). The study analyzed two additional independent replicas of 1 million unique cDNA reads from the same blood draw for two donors, one aged 18 to 30 and one aged 80 or older. To track age-related changes in TCR beta repertoire diversity, the study relied on deep sequencing normalized with unique cDNA molecular identifiers. Beyond this particular receptor, the publication reports: A strong correlation was found between observed TCR beta diversity and the percentage of naive T cells measured by flow cytometry. Observed TCR beta diversity per million T cells fell roughly linearly with age, and a significant reduction was already apparent by age roughly 41. Because the CMV infection status of the donors was unknown, age-related changes in expanded clonotypes may potentially have been confounded. Estimates of total diversity from one million sequenced T cells were regarded as lower bounds and underestimates. Compared with the aged group, the long-lived group had more naive CD4+ T cells, fewer expanded clones and increased TCR diversity, a pattern suggesting age selection. Bulk unsorted PBMC profiling prevented conclusive comparison of naive and antigen-experienced compartments.

The donors were 40 or so Caucasian individuals from Russia, aged 6 to 90 years, who were systemically healthy. Ten milliliters of peripheral blood were drawn from each donor into EDTA-treated Vacutainer tubes. Ficoll-Paque density-gradient centrifugation was used to isolate PBMCs, with at least 6 million per sample. Trizol reagent was used to extract total RNA from PBMCs, with at least 5 micrograms per sample. For every donor, an aliquot of PBMCs went through flow cytometry to measure the percentages of naive CD45RAhigh/CD27high T cells. The germline V end is reduced by 0 bases and the J end by 4 bases; junction bases left unmatched: 3. The CDR3, from cysteine to phenylalanine, totals 14 residues. The CDR3 DNA has 42 bases and is translated from base 1. Via the germline V gene, CDR1 is SGHRS and CDR2 YFSETQ. Library construction relied on 5' RACE. The run used an Illumina HiSeq 2500. A second about 7 to 11 cycle PCR used a sample-barcoded 5' primer and a J-beta primer mix. A unique molecular identifier was introduced onto each TCR beta cDNA molecule by a template-switch 5' adaptor carrying 12 random nucleotides. Each sample yielded at least 2.5 million CDR3-containing paired-end reads. The Mint cDNA synthesis kit, primed by a TRBC-specific oligonucleotide, was used to synthesize first-strand cDNA from all RNA. After uracil-DNA glycosylase treatment, a first 18-cycle PCR used universal primers M1SS and BC2_uni_R on all cDNA. Per the authors' processing: Normalization of each sample was performed by random selection of 1 million high-quality reads, each carrying a distinct molecular identifier. Instead of being binned into consensus sequences, reads that shared molecular identifiers were thrown out. MiTCR, set to a Q25 quality threshold and the strictest error-elimination algorithm, was used for CDR3 identification, clonotype clustering and error correction. A nonparametric unseen species model using Euler transformation provided a lower-bound estimate of total TCR beta diversity. TCRdb trimmed the raw reads at Q25, called clones with MiXCR and kept productive beta chains. A single entry per CDR3 protein holds the most common genes and DNA from its merged rows. The V and J calls here are based on TCRdb, not the publication. Counted in this sample were around 940,000 distinct CDR3 sequences; just over 50% of them appeared once. The leading ten clones occupy around a fifth of the sample.

Regarding this clonotype: Which antigen it targets is not known. No quality values exist for individual bases; no much larger clone is one base distant.

This receptor chain uses TRBV5-1 and TRBJ1-1; TRBD1 matches 7 bases in the middle. This TCR derives from a woman aged 60-75 years in good health. The sample taken for sequencing was blood. For the CDR3, the sequence is CASSLVAGGTEAFF. In nucleotide form, the sequence is TGCGCCAGCAGCTTGGTAGCAGGGGGCACTGAAGCTTTCTTT. With the portions outside the CDR3 filled from the reference TRBV5-1 and TRBJ1-1 genes, the complete variable region becomes KAGVTQTPRYLIKTRGQQVTLSCSPISGHRSVSWYQQTPGQGLQFLFEYFSETQRNKGNFPGRFSGRQFSNSRSEMNVSTLELGDSALYLCASSLVAGGTEAFFGQGTRLTVV.